The source of this T cell receptor (beta chain) is a study of cytomegalovirus exposure and HLA in healthy donors. The PCR ran on 60 Vbeta and 13 Jbeta primers. Some clones are missing from TCRdb's copy, which holds only in-frame ones; the method was immunoSEQ multiplex PCR. The sample records about 97,000 clones, around 81% being singletons. This clone was observed a few times. The specimen was PBMCs. This TCR came from a man aged 35 to 55 in good health and CMV-seropositive.

CDR3 residues: CASSSPGVVGQYF. In DNA, the CDR3 is TGTGCCAGCAGTTCCCCAGGTGTAGTCGGGCAGTACTTC. The rearrangement joins TRBV28 to TRBJ2-7; D is unresolved. Trimming shortened V by 4 bases and J by 9 bases, and 16 bases separated the two germline ends. The CDR3 length is 13 residues. Germline CDR1 MDHEN, CDR2 SYDVKM. The full variable domain, with the rest looked up from reference TRBV28 and TRBJ2-7, is DVKVTQSSRYLVKRTGEKVFLECVQDMDHENMFWYRQDPGLGLRLIYFSYDVKMKEKGDIPEGYSVSREKKERFSLILESASTNQTSMYLCASSSPGVVGQYFGPGTRLTVT.